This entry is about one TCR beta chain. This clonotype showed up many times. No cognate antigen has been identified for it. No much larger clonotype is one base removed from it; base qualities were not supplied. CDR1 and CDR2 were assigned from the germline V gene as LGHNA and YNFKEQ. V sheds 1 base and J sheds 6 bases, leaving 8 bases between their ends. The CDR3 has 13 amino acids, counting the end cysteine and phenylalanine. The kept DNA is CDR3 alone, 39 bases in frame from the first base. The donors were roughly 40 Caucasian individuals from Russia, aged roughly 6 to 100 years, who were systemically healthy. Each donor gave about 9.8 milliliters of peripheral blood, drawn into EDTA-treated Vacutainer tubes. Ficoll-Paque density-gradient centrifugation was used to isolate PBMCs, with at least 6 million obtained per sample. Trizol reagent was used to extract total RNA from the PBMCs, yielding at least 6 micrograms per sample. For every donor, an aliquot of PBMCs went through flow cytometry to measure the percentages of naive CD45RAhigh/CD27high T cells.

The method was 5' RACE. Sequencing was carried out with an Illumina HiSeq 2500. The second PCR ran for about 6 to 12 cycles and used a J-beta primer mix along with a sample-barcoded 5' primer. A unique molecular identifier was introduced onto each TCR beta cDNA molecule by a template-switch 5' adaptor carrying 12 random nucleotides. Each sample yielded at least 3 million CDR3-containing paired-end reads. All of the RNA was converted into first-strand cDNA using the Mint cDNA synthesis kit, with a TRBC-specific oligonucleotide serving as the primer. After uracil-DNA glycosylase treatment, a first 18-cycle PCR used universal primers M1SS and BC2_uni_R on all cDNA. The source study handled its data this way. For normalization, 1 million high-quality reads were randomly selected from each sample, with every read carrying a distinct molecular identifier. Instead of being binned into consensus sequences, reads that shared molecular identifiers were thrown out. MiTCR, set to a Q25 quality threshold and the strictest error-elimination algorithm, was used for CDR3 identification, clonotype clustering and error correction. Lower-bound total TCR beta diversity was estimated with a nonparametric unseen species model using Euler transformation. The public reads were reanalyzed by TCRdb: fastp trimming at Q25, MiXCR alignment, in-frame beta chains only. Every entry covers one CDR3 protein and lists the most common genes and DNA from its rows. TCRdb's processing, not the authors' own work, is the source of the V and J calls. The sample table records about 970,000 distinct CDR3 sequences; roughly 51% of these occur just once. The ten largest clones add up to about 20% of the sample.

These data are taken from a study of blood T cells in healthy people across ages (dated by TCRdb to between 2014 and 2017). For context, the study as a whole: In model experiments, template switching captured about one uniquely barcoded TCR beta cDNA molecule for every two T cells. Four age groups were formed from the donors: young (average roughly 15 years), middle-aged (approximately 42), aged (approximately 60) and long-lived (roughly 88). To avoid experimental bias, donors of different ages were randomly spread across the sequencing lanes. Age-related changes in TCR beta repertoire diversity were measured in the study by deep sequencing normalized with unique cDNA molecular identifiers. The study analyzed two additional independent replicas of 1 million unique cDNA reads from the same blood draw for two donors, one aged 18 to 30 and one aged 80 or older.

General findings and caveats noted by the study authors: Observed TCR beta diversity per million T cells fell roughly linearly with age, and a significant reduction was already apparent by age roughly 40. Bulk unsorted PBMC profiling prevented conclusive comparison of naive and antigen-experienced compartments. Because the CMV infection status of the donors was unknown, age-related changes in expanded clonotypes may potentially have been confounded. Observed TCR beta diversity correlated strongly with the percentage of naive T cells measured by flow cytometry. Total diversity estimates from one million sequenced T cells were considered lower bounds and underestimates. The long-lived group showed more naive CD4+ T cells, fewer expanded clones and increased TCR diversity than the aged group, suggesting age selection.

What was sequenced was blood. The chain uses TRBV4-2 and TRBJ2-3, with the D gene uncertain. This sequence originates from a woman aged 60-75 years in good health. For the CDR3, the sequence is CASSQARTDTQYF. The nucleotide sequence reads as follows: TGTGCCAGCAGCCAAGCTCGTACGGATACGCAGTATTTT.